These 12 T cell receptor beta chains originate from one sample sequenced in a study of blood T cells in healthy people across ages. PCR was performed a second time for roughly 6 to 12 cycles using a sample-barcoded 5' primer and a J-beta primer mix. Each CDR3 protein gets one entry after TCRdb re-called the 5' RACE reads with MiXCR. The sample consists of some 1.4 million distinct CDR3 sequences, about 43% of them appearing once. Specimen: blood. The receptors shown here come from a woman younger than 30 in good health.

This clonotype was recorded at least ten times. Compared with germline, one end of the junction differs, possibly owing to a read error. V is TRBV12-3 or TRBV12-4 and J is TRBJ2-3; D gene unclear. The CDR3 length is 14 residues. The CDR3 loop is CASSLGGAPDTQYF. As DNA, the CDR3 is TGTGCCAGCAGCTTAGGCGGTGCCCCGGATACGCAGTATTTT.

The chain combines TRBV20-1 with TRBJ2-7; tentative D call: TRBD1 (5 bases). CDR1 DFQATT and CDR2 SNEGSKA come from the germline V gene (reference sequence). Trimming cost V 1 base and J 0 bases, with 7 bases left between them. The CDR3 consists of 13 residues. The CDR3, as DNA: TGCAGTGCTAGAGCACAGGACTCCTACGAGCAGTACTTC. This gives the protein CSARAQDSYEQYF.

This clonotype has more than one count but fewer than ten. The J gene is TRBJ2-7, the V gene TRBV6-6; D ambiguous. Trimming took 5 bases from V and 2 from J, leaving 13 bases between them. The CDR3 spans 14 residues. Looked up from germline, CDR1 is MNHNY and CDR2 is SVGAGI (reference sequence). The CDR3 DNA reads as TGTGCCAGCAGTAAACCGACAAGCGCCTACGAGCAGTACTTC. Translated, it gives CASSKPTSAYEQYF.

The J gene is TRBJ1-1, the V gene TRBV6-1, with TRBD1 identical over 8 bases. The germline CDR1 and CDR2 sequences are MNHNS and SASEGT. J was trimmed by 2 bases and V by 6 bases; bases with no gene match: 8. The CDR3 spans 15 residues. The DNA for the CDR3 is TGTGCCAGCAGCGAGACAGGGGCCCTAAACACTGAAGCTTTCTTT. Its translation: CASSETGALNTEAFF.

This chain joins TRBV20-1 and TRBJ2-7; weak D call: TRBD1 (6 bases). Between the trimmed V and J ends, which lost 1 base and 1 base, there was a span of 11 bases. The germline V gene encodes CDR1 DFQATT and CDR2 SNEGSKA (reference sequence). The CDR3 is 14 amino acids. The CDR3: CSARADSPSYEQYF. CDR3 nucleotides: TGCAGTGCTAGAGCGGACAGCCCATCCTACGAGCAGTACTTC.

This clonotype has just a few counts. V usage is TRBV15 and J usage is TRBJ2-7, with 7 bases lining up with TRBD1. Germline V gene sequence: CDR1 LNHNV, CDR2 YYDKDF (reference sequence). This CDR3 is built from 18 residues. J was trimmed by 4 bases and V by 4 bases; bases with no gene match: 19. The CDR3 bases are TGTGCCACCAGCACCTCTACGGTTAATCGAGGGGGCGGTTACGAGCAGTACTTC. Translating it yields CATSTSTVNRGGGYEQYF.

The chain couples TRBV4-1 to TRBJ2-2; 8 bases line up with TRBD1. J was trimmed by 5 bases and V by 1 base; bases with no gene match: 3. The CDR3 consists of 15 residues. Germline assignment: CDR1 MGHRA and CDR2 YSYEKL. CDR3 nucleotide sequence: TGCGCCAGCAGCCAAGGGACAGGGCTTACCGGGGAGCTGTTTTTT. It encodes CASSQGTGLTGELFF.

This clonotype was detected many times. The chain is built from TRBV29-1 and TRBJ1-2; D may be TRBD1 (6 bases). This CDR3 is 13 amino acids long. V lost 3 bases to trimming and J lost 6 bases, with 14 bases between them. Germline V gives CDR1 SQVTM, CDR2 ANQGSEA. CDR3 bases: TGCAGCGTTGACGATACAGGGCTCGATGGCTACACCTTC. Translation: CSVDDTGLDGYTF.

This clonotype came up a few times. This chain joins TRBV29-1 and TRBJ2-7; D tentatively reads TRBD1 or TRBD2 (5 bases each). Trimming pared 7 bases from V and 5 bases from J, leaving 12 bases between. This CDR3 contains 11 residues. The germline V gene has CDR1 SQVTM and CDR2 ANQGSEA. The CDR3 loop is CSATRGDEQYF. DNA for the CDR3: TGCAGCGCCACCCGGGGCGACGAGCAGTACTTC.

This clonotype was seen a few times. This chain connects TRBV6-5 to TRBJ1-6, with 7 positions matching TRBD1. The CDR3 consists of 13 residues. Germline trimming cut 10 bases from V and 7 bases from J; bases unmatched to any gene: 7. Germline-derived CDR1 and CDR2 are MNHEY and SVGAGI. Written as DNA, the CDR3 is TGTGCCACGAGCGGGACAGCCAATTCACCCCTCCACTTT. Protein: CATSGTANSPLHF.

This clonotype was observed a single time. This chain connects TRBV20-1 to TRBJ1-2; the match to TRBD1 covers 7 bases. The CDR3 totals 15 residues. V gave up 6 bases and J gave up 1 base; unmatched junction bases: 11. Germline values: CDR1 DFQATT, CDR2 SNEGSKA (reference sequence). This CDR3 is CSARQGGTINYGYTF. The CDR3, as DNA: TGCAGTGCCCGACAGGGCGGGACTATTAACTATGGCTACACCTTC.

The chain couples TRBV20-1 to TRBJ1-4, with D possibly matching TRBD1 (5 bases). Germline CDR1 reads DFQATT; CDR2 reads SNEGSKA (reference sequence). The germline V and J ends were trimmed by 3 bases and 0 bases, with 11 bases remaining between them. This CDR3 is 15 amino acids long. The CDR3 spells CSARGPITTNEKLFF. In nucleotides, the CDR3 is TGCAGTGCTAGGGGGCCGATAACAACTAATGAAAAACTGTTTTTT.